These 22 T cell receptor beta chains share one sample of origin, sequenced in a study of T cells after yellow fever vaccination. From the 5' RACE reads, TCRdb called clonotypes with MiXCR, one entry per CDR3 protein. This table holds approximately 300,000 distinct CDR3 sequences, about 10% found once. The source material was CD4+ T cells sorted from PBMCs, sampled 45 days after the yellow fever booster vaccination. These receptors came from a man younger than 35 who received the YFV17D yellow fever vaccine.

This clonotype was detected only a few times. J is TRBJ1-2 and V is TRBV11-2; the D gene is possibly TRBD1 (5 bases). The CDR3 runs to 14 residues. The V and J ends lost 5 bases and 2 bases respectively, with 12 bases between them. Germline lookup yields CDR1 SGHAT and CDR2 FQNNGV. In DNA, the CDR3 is TGTGCCAGCAGCCCCATGGCAGGGAACTATGGCTACACCTTC. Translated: CASSPMAGNYGYTF.

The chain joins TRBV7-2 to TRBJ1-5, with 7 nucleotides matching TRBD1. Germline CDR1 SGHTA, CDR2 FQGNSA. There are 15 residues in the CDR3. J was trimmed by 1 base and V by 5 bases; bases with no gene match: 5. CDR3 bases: TGTGCCAGCAGCCAGGGGGGGCGAAGCAATCAGCCCCAGCATTTT. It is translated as CASSQGGRSNQPQHF.

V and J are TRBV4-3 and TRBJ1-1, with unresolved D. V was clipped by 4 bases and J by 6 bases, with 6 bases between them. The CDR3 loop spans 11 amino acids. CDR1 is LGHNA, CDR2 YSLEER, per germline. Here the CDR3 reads CASSLNSEAFF. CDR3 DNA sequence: TGCGCCAGCAGCCTAAACTCTGAAGCTTTCTTT.

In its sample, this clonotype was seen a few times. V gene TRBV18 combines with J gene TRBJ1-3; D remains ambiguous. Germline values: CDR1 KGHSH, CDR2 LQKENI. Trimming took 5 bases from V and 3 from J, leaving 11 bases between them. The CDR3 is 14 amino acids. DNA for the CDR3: TGTGCCAGCTCATCCTCGTTGGATGGAAACACCATATATTTT. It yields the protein CASSSSLDGNTIYF.

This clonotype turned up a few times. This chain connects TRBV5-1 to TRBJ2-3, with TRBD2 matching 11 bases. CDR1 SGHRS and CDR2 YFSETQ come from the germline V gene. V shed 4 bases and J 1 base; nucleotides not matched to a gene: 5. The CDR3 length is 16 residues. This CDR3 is CASSEISGGGTDTQYF. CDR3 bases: TGCGCCAGCAGCGAAATTAGCGGGGGGGGCACAGATACGCAGTATTTT.

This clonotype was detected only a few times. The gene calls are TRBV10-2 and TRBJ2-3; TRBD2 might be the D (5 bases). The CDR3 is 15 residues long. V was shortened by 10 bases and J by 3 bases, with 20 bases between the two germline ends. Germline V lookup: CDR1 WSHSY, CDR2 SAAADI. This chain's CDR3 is CATSPVVALTDTQYF. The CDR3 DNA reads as TGCGCCACCTCTCCTGTTGTAGCGTTAACAGATACGCAGTATTTT.

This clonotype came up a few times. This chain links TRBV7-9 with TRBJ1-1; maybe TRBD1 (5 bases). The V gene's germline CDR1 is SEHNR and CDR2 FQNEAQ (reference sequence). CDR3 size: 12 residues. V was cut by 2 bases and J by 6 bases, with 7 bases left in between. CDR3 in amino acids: CASSLQGAEAFF. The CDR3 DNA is TGTGCCAGCAGCTTACAAGGGGCTGAAGCTTTCTTT.

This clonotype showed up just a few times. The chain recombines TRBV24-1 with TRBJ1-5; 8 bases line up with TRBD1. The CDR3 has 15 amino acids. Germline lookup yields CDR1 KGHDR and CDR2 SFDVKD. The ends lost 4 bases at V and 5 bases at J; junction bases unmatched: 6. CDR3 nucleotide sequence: TGTGCCACCAGTGACCCGAGACAGGGGTATCAGCCCCAGCATTTT. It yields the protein CATSDPRQGYQPQHF.

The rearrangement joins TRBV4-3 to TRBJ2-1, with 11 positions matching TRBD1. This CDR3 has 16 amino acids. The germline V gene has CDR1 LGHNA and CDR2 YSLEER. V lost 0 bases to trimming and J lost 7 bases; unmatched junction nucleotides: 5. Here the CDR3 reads CASSQELGQGGNEQFF. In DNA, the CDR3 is TGCGCCAGCAGCCAAGAACTGGGACAGGGGGGGAATGAGCAGTTCTTC.

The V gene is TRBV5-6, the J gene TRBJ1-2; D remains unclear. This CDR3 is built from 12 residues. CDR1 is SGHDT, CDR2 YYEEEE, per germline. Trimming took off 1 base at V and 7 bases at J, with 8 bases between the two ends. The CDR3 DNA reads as TGTGCCAGCAGCTTGTACAGCGGTGGCTACACCTTC. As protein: CASSLYSGGYTF.

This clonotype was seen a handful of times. CDR3 nucleotide sequence: TGTGCCTGGCAAATCGGGACTAGCGGGGGGGCCGATACGCAGTATTTT. This gives the protein CAWQIGTSGGADTQYF. This chain connects TRBV30 to TRBJ2-3; 16 nucleotides line up with TRBD2. J gave up 6 bases and V 5 bases, and 8 bases lay outside the gene matches. CDR3 size: 16 residues. Germline V lookup: CDR1 GTSNPN, CDR2 SVGIG (reference sequence).

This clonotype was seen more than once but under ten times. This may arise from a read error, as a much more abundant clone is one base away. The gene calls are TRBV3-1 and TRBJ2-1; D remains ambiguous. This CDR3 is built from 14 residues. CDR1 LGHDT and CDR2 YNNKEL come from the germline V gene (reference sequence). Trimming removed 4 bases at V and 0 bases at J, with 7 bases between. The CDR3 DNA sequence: TGTGCCAGCAGCCCCCTAAGCTCCTACAATGAGCAGTTCTTC. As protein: CASSPLSSYNEQFF.

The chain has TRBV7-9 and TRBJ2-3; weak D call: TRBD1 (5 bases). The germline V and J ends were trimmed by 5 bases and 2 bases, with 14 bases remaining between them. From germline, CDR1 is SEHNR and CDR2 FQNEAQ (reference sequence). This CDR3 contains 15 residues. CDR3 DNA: TGTGCCAGCAGCCGTCAACAGGACCTCACAGATACGCAGTATTTT. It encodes CASSRQQDLTDTQYF.

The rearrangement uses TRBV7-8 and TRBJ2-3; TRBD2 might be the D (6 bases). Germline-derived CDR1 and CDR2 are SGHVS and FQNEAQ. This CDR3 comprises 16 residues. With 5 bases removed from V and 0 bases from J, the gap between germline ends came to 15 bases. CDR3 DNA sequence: TGTGCCAGCAGCCGACTTATTGGGACTAGCACAGATACGCAGTATTTT. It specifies CASSRLIGTSTDTQYF.

CDR3 loop: CSASLGYRGGRNEQFF. The CDR3 region has the DNA TGCAGTGCTAGTCTCGGCTACCGGGGGGGCAGGAATGAGCAGTTCTTC. The V and J genes are TRBV20-1 and TRBJ2-1; 8 bases match TRBD2. CDR3 size: 16 residues. Germline-derived CDR1 and CDR2 are DFQATT and SNEGSKA (reference sequence). V dropped 3 bases and J dropped 7; count of bases not matched to a gene: 14.

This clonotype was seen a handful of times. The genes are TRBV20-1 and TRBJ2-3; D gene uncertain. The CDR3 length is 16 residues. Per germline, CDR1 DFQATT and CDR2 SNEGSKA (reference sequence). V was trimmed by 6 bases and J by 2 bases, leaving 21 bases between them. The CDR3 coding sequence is TGCAGTGCACCAAGCCCTCGAGGTAGCTACACAGATACGCAGTATTTT. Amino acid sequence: CSAPSPRGSYTDTQYF.

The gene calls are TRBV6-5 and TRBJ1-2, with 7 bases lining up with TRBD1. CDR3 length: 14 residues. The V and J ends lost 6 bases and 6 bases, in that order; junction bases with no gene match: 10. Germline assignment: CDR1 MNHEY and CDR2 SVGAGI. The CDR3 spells CASRPLGGGNGYTF. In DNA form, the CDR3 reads TGTGCCAGCAGACCCCTGGGAGGGGGCAATGGCTACACCTTC.

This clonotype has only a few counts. As DNA, the CDR3 is TGCAGCGTTTTTGACGGAGCCTACGAGCAGTACTTC. The encoded protein is CSVFDGAYEQYF. The chain employs TRBV29-1 and TRBJ2-7; D is unresolved. The germline V and J ends were trimmed by 5 bases and 2 bases, with 10 bases remaining between them. The CDR3 has 12 amino acids. The germline V gene encodes CDR1 SQVTM and CDR2 ANQGSEA.

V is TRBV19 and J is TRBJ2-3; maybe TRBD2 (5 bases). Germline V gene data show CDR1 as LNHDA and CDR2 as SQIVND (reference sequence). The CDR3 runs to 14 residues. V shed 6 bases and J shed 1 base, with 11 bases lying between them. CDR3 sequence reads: CASRVSGGTDTQYF. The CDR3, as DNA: TGTGCCAGTAGGGTCTCCGGGGGCACAGATACGCAGTATTTT.

This chain's CDR3 is CATSGIPEVEKLFF. The CDR3 DNA sequence: TGTGCCACCAGTGGGATTCCGGAAGTTGAGAAACTGTTTTTT. V and J are TRBV24-1 and TRBJ1-4; D uncertain. CDR3 length: 14 amino acids. The germline gives CDR1 KGHDR, CDR2 SFDVKD. V was clipped by 5 bases and J by 11 bases, with 17 bases between them.

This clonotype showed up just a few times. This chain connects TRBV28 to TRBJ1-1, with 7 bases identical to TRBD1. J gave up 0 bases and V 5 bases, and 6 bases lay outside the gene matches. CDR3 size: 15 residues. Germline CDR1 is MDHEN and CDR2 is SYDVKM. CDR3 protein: CASSPSQGLNTEAFF. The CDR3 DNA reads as TGTGCCAGCAGTCCTTCACAGGGGCTGAACACTGAAGCTTTCTTT.

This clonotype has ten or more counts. CDR3 residues: CASSTPGLAGSTDTQYF. The DNA for the CDR3 is TGTGCCAGCAGCACACCGGGACTAGCGGGGAGCACAGATACGCAGTATTTT. V gene TRBV7-9 combines with J gene TRBJ2-3, with 13 bases that match TRBD2. Germline values: CDR1 SEHNR, CDR2 FQNEAQ (reference sequence). With 5 bases clipped from V and 0 bases from J, the junction kept 5 bases outside the gene matches. This CDR3 spans 17 amino acids.